The 4 T cell receptor beta chains below come from one sample, sequenced in a study of blood T cell repertoires in COVID-19. Sequencing was performed with immunoSEQ multiplex PCR; in TCRdb, only in-frame clones are kept and a portion is missing. The sample has some 140,000 clones; roughly 80% are singletons. Sequencing input: peripheral blood. These receptors were taken from a man between 60 and 75 years old who had recovered from COVID-19.

This rearrangement joins TRBV7-2 to TRBJ1-5; D uncertain. In germline, CDR1 is SGHTA, CDR2 FQGNSA. Trimming cost V 5 bases and J 4 bases, with 12 bases left between them. The length of the CDR3 is 14 residues. CDR3 protein: CASSPGGGNQPQHF. DNA of the CDR3: TGTGCCAGCAGCCCCGGCGGAGGGAATCAGCCCCAGCATTTT.

The chain has TRBV7-2 and TRBJ1-4, with a weak D call TRBD1 (5 bases). The CDR3 loop spans 16 amino acids. Germline loops: CDR1 SGHTA, CDR2 FQGNSA. V lost 3 bases and J lost 8, with 19 bases in between. CDR3 residues: CASSLSGRGGIEKLFF. The CDR3 DNA follows: TGTGCCAGCAGCTTGAGTGGACGGGGGGGTATCGAAAAACTGTTTTTT. Using reference TRBV7-2 and TRBJ1-4 for the parts outside the CDR3, the full variable domain is GAGVSQSPSNKVTEKGKDVELRCDPISGHTALYWYRQSLGQGLEFLIYFQGNSAPDKSGLPSDRFSAERTGGSVSTLTIQRTQQEDSAVYLCASSLSGRGGIEKLFFGSGTQLSVL.

This clone has only one observation. The V gene is TRBV5-1, the J gene TRBJ2-6; a weak D match, TRBD1 (6 bases). The germline gives CDR1 SGHRS, CDR2 YFSETQ. V was shortened by 4 bases and J by 0 bases, with 11 bases between the two germline ends. The CDR3 contains 16 residues. CDR3 nucleotide sequence: TGCGCCAGCAGCAACGGACAGATCTCTGGGGCCAACGTCCTGACTTTC. Its translation: CASSNGQISGANVLTF.

This rearrangement joins TRBV11-2 to TRBJ1-1; D uncertain. Per germline, CDR1 SGHAT and CDR2 FQNNGV. The CDR3 totals 15 residues. Trimming removed 4 bases from V and 4 bases from J, with 16 bases in between. CDR3: CASSSKPGEGTEAFF. The CDR3 DNA sequence: TGTGCCAGCAGCTCCAAACCGGGAGAAGGCACTGAAGCTTTCTTT.